These 28 T cell receptor beta chains came from one sample sequenced in a study of blood T cell repertoires in COVID-19. Method: immunoSEQ multiplex PCR; TCRdb's copy keeps in-frame clones and lacks some. The sample includes about 90,000 clones, more than 80% seen only once; the top ten take 2.7%. The sample was peripheral blood. The receptors derive from a man aged 50 to 59 with COVID-19, enrolled during active disease.

The chain recombines TRBV6-1 with TRBJ1-2; 8 nucleotides align to TRBD1. J was trimmed by 4 bases and V by 3 bases; bases with no gene match: 4. The germline gives CDR1 MNHNS, CDR2 SASEGT. This CDR3 region has 14 residues. CDR3 DNA: TGTGCCAGCAGTGAGCTCCAGGGGGCCTATGGCTACACCTTC. Translation: CASSELQGAYGYTF.

The J gene is TRBJ1-3, the V gene TRBV18; D remains unclear. CDR3 length: 18 amino acids. The germline gives CDR1 KGHSH, CDR2 LQKENI. Trimming cost V 6 bases and J 0 bases, with 21 bases left between them. CDR3 nucleotide sequence: TGTGCCAGCTCCTATCTCTCGCTGGGCGCCGGCTCTGGAAACACCATATATTTT. This encodes CASSYLSLGAGSGNTIYF.

The rearrangement joins TRBV9 to TRBJ1-3, with TRBD1 as a possible D gene (5 bases). CDR3 length: 15 amino acids. In germline, CDR1 is SGDLS, CDR2 YYNGEE. V gave up 4 bases and J gave up 0 bases, with 11 bases separating them. CDR3 protein: CASSTRQSSGNTIYF. Here the CDR3 DNA reads TGTGCCAGCAGCACCCGACAGAGCTCTGGAAACACCATATATTTT. The full variable domain, its missing parts supplied by reference TRBV9 and TRBJ1-3, is DSGVTQTPKHLITATGQRVTLRCSPRSGDLSVYWYQQSLDQGLQFLIQYYNGEERAKGNILERFSAQQFPDLHSELNLSSLELGDSALYFCASSTRQSSGNTIYFGEGSWLTVV.

This chain uses TRBV5-1 with TRBJ1-2, with unresolved D. This CDR3 region has 15 residues. Germline lookup yields CDR1 SGHRS and CDR2 YFSETQ. V shed 4 bases and J shed 12 bases, with 25 bases lying between them. The CDR3 spells CASSLSPTEVTVNTF. The CDR3 DNA follows: TGCGCCAGCAGCCTGTCCCCGACCGAGGTGACGGTTAACACCTTC. Together with reference TRBV5-1 and TRBJ1-2, the CDR3 gives the full variable domain: KAGVTQTPRYLIKTRGQQVTLSCSPISGHRSVSWYQQTPGQGLQFLFEYFSETQRNKGNFPGRFSGRQFSNSRSEMNVSTLELGDSALYLCASSLSPTEVTVNTFGSGTRLTVV.

The chain is built from TRBV7-9 and TRBJ1-4; D ambiguous. Trimming left V 4 bases short and J 7 bases short, with 19 bases between. In germline, CDR1 is SEHNR, CDR2 FQNEAQ (reference sequence). The CDR3 loop spans 16 amino acids. The DNA for the CDR3 is TGTGCCAGCAGCTGGGCAATGATTGGGCTGGGTGAAAAACTGTTTTTT. This translates into CASSWAMIGLGEKLFF.

This sequence joins TRBV11-2 and TRBJ2-3, with TRBD1 matching over 8 bases. CDR3 length: 15 residues. Germline V gene lookup returns CDR1 SGHAT and CDR2 FQNNGV. V shed 5 bases and J 1 base; nucleotides not matched to a gene: 5. The CDR3 here is CASSPTGVGTDTQYF. In DNA form, the CDR3 reads TGTGCCAGCAGCCCGACAGGGGTCGGCACAGATACGCAGTATTTT.

V gene TRBV5-1 combines with J gene TRBJ2-1; weak D call: TRBD2 (6 bases). The germline V gene has CDR1 SGHRS and CDR2 YFSETQ. The CDR3 extends over 17 amino acids. The V gene lost 4 bases and the J gene lost 2 bases, with 19 bases spanning the gap. The CDR3 loop is CASSQTPSRGAYNEQFF. CDR3 coding DNA: TGCGCCAGCAGCCAGACACCCTCTCGCGGGGCCTACAATGAGCAGTTCTTC.

The chain has TRBV3-1 (or the pseudogene TRBV3-2) and TRBJ1-6; D gene unclear. Trimming removed 0 bases at V and 15 bases at J, with 9 bases between. CDR3 length: 12 residues. Germline V CDR1 and CDR2: LGHDT, YNNKEL (reference sequence). CDR3 loop: CASSQEGGYLHF. DNA of the CDR3: TGTGCCAGCAGCCAAGAAGGAGGATACCTCCACTTT.

J is TRBJ1-2 and V is TRBV6-4, with no clear D. Germline-derived CDR1 and CDR2 are MRHNA and SNTAGT. The CDR3 is 17 residues long. V was cut by 0 bases and J by 0 bases, with 14 bases left in between. The CDR3 sequence: CASSDSEGATANYGYTF. The CDR3 nucleotides read TGTGCCAGCAGTGACTCAGAGGGCGCAACCGCTAACTATGGCTACACCTTC.

The J gene is TRBJ2-7, the V gene TRBV5-1; 7 bases are shared with TRBD1. V dropped 1 base and J dropped 0; count of bases not matched to a gene: 1. The CDR3 runs to 14 residues. Per the germline V gene, CDR1 is SGHRS and CDR2 is YFSETQ. The DNA for the CDR3 is TGCGCCAGCAGCTTGCCAGGGGGCTCCTACGAGCAGTACTTC. It specifies CASSLPGGSYEQYF.

The chain has TRBV6-5 and TRBJ1-5, with D perhaps TRBD1 (5 bases). The CDR3 has 15 amino acids. Looked up from germline, CDR1 is MNHEY and CDR2 is SVGAGI. Trimming pared 6 bases from V and 0 bases from J, leaving 12 bases between. CDR3 nucleotide sequence: TGTGCCAGCAGACCGACAGTTAATAGCAATCAGCCCCAGCATTTT. It encodes CASRPTVNSNQPQHF.

This sequence joins TRBV3-1 (or the pseudogene TRBV3-2) and TRBJ1-6; the D gene is possibly TRBD1 (6 bases). Germline lookup yields CDR1 LGHDT and CDR2 YNNKEL (reference sequence). The CDR3 totals 13 residues. V lost 3 bases to trimming and J lost 13 bases, with 13 bases between them. The CDR3 sequence: CASSQASRGPLHF. CDR3 nucleotides: TGTGCCAGCAGCCAGGCATCGAGGGGGCCCCTCCACTTT.

The rearrangement links TRBV28 to TRBJ2-3; D perhaps matches TRBD2 (5 bases). CDR1 and CDR2 (germline): MDHEN, SYDVKM. The CDR3 totals 15 residues. Trimming cost V 5 bases and J 6 bases, with 18 bases left between them. The CDR3 sequence: CASSLSGTSLDTQYF. In nucleotides, the CDR3 is TGTGCCAGCAGTCTATCTGGTACTAGTTTGGATACGCAGTATTTT.

The chain is built from TRBV11-2 and TRBJ1-1; D unresolved. Germline V gene sequence: CDR1 SGHAT, CDR2 FQNNGV. The CDR3 spans 16 residues. V shed 2 bases and J shed 3 bases, with 16 bases lying between them. CDR3 sequence: CASSLPPGKIDTEAFF. The CDR3 DNA follows: TGTGCCAGCAGCTTACCGCCGGGGAAGATAGACACTGAAGCTTTCTTT. Looking up the rest from reference TRBV11-2 and TRBJ1-1 gives the full variable domain: EAGVAQSPRYKIIEKRQSVAFWCNPISGHATLYWYQQILGQGPKLLIQFQNNGVVDDSQLPKDRFSAERLKGVDSTLKIQPAKLEDSAVYLCASSLPPGKIDTEAFFGQGTRLTVV.

This sequence joins TRBV3-1 (or the pseudogene TRBV3-2) and TRBJ2-1, with TRBD1 matching over 8 bases. The CDR3 has 15 amino acids. CDR1 is LGHDT, CDR2 YNNKEL, per germline (reference sequence). Trimming took 3 bases from V and 9 from J; bases not matched to a gene: 10. The CDR3 DNA is TGTGCCAGCAGCCATGCCGGGACAGGATTTGGTGAGCAGTTCTTC. Translation gives CASSHAGTGFGEQFF.

The rearrangement links TRBV5-1 to TRBJ2-2; D might be TRBD2 (6 bases). CDR3 length equals 15 residues. Germline assignment: CDR1 SGHRS and CDR2 YFSETQ. Trimming left V 6 bases short and J 0 bases short, with 12 bases between. The CDR3 region is CASTPGVANTGELFF. The CDR3, as DNA: TGCGCCAGCACCCCGGGGGTCGCGAACACCGGGGAGCTGTTTTTT.

The rearrangement uses TRBV24-1 and TRBJ2-1, with D maybe TRBD1 (5 bases). CDR3 length: 15 amino acids. With 5 bases removed from V and 3 bases from J, the gap between germline ends came to 13 bases. Looked up from germline, CDR1 is KGHDR and CDR2 is SFDVKD. The CDR3 sequence is CATSGFSGNYNEQFF. The DNA for the CDR3 is TGTGCCACCAGTGGGTTTTCAGGGAACTACAATGAGCAGTTCTTC.

In this sample, this clone turned up a few times. The V call is TRBV7-3, the J call TRBJ2-5, with 10 positions matching TRBD1. V gave up 3 bases and J gave up 2 bases; unmatched junction bases: 9. Germline-derived CDR1 and CDR2 are SGHTA and FQGTGA. The CDR3 is made up of 17 amino acids. The CDR3 spells CASSLGQGITKQETQYF. The CDR3 DNA is TGTGCCAGCAGCTTGGGACAGGGGATAACTAAGCAAGAGACCCAGTACTTC.

The CDR3 reads CASSQSDRGGTQYF. The CDR3, as DNA: TGTGCCAGCAGCCAGTCAGACAGGGGGGGGACCCAGTACTTC. This chain joins TRBV3-1 (or the pseudogene TRBV3-2) and TRBJ2-5; TRBD1 aligns across 9 bases. This CDR3 region has 14 residues. V gave up 3 bases and J gave up 7 bases; unmatched junction bases: 6. Germline V gives CDR1 LGHDT, CDR2 YNNKEL (reference sequence).

V usage is TRBV4-1 and J usage is TRBJ1-4, with TRBD1 matching 9 bases. The CDR3 extends over 14 amino acids. Trimming removed 4 bases from V and 8 bases from J; junction bases left unmatched: 5. CDR1 and CDR2 from the germline V gene are MGHRA and YSYEKL. This CDR3 reads CASSLGQGGEKLFF. The CDR3, as DNA: TGCGCCAGCAGCCTGGGACAGGGTGGGGAAAAACTGTTTTTT.

The J gene is TRBJ1-6, the V gene TRBV24-1; 8 bases are a match to TRBD1. V shed 4 bases and J 9 bases; nucleotides not matched to a gene: 7. CDR3 size: 15 residues. From germline, CDR1 is KGHDR and CDR2 SFDVKD. CDR3 sequence (DNA): TGTGCCACCAGTGACCTGAGGACAGGGTCTTCACCCCTCCACTTT. Its translation: CATSDLRTGSSPLHF.

The chain links TRBV5-4 to TRBJ2-5, with 9 bases matching TRBD1. The CDR3 sequence is 15 residues long. V gave up 4 bases and J gave up 2 bases; unmatched junction bases: 6. Looked up from germline, CDR1 is SGHNT and CDR2 is YYREEE (reference sequence). CDR3 amino acids: CASSDGDREQETQYF. The CDR3 bases are TGTGCCAGCAGCGACGGGGACAGGGAGCAAGAGACCCAGTACTTC.

This chain links TRBV3-1 (or the pseudogene TRBV3-2) with TRBJ1-1; possibly TRBD1 for D (6 bases). The germline gives CDR1 LGHDT, CDR2 YNNKEL (reference sequence). The CDR3 length is 14 residues. V shed 1 base and J shed 3 bases, with 9 bases lying between them. CDR3 sequence reads: CASSQVGGYTEAFF. Here the CDR3 DNA reads TGTGCCAGCAGCCAAGTAGGGGGATACACTGAAGCTTTCTTT.

For the CDR3, the DNA is TGTGCCAGCAGCCAGGTATCTAGCGGGGGCTCGAAGACCCAGTACTTC. Translating it yields CASSQVSSGGSKTQYF. The chain links TRBV7-4 to TRBJ2-5, with 10 bases that match TRBD2. CDR1 and CDR2 from the germline V gene are SGHVT and SQSDAQ. This CDR3 has 16 amino acids. J was trimmed by 6 bases and V by 5 bases; bases with no gene match: 12.

The rearrangement uses TRBV19 and TRBJ1-5, with 9 bases matching TRBD1. The trim removed 1 base at V and 3 bases at J, leaving 1 base unmatched. Germline V gene sequence: CDR1 LNHDA, CDR2 SQIVND (reference sequence). The CDR3 consists of 15 residues. The CDR3, as DNA: TGTGCCAGTAGTATAGGGACAGGGGACAATCAGCCCCAGCATTTT. This translates into CASSIGTGDNQPQHF.

The chain carries TRBV7-9 and TRBJ2-5; the D gene is possibly TRBD2 (5 bases). The CDR3 is 15 amino acids. Trimming removed 6 bases at V and 5 bases at J, with 19 bases between. Germline CDR1 and CDR2: SEHNR and FQNEAQ (reference sequence). As DNA, the CDR3 is TGTGCCAGCAGATATCGGGAAGGGCGAACCGAGACCCAGTACTTC. It encodes CASRYREGRTETQYF.

The J gene is TRBJ2-5, the V gene TRBV13; D is uncertain. Germline assignment: CDR1 PRHDT and CDR2 FYEKMQ (reference sequence). This CDR3 region has 16 residues. Trimming left V 4 bases short and J 5 bases short, with 20 bases between. The CDR3 nucleotides are TGTGCCAGCAGCTCCACAGCCGGCCCCTTGGTGGAGACCCAGTACTTC. The encoded protein is CASSSTAGPLVETQYF.

The V gene is TRBV19, the J gene TRBJ1-1; 9 bases match TRBD1. With 6 bases clipped from V and 4 bases from J, the junction kept 0 bases outside the gene matches. This CDR3 region has 12 residues. Germline V gives CDR1 LNHDA, CDR2 SQIVND (reference sequence). CDR3 nucleotide sequence: TGTGCCAGTAGGACAGGGGGCACTGAAGCTTTCTTT. This sequence encodes CASRTGGTEAFF.